The 30 T cell receptor beta chains below were found in one sample sequenced in a study of CD8+ T cells in alopecia areata. Treatment of the sample: oral pan-JAK inhibitor, 5-10 mg twice daily. Sequencing used cDNA as its template, made by extracting RNA and reverse transcribing it. Here immunoSEQ multiplex PCR was the method, and the copy in TCRdb shows in-frame clones only, minus some. This table holds a few hundred thousand clones, 66% found once. The sequencing used CD4+ T cells sorted from blood, collected at week 44, from a patient treated with tofacitinib. The origin of the receptors is a human donor with alopecia areata.

The chain links TRBV19 to TRBJ2-3, with 7 bases fitting TRBD2. V was pared by 7 bases and J by 1 base, with 11 bases of the junction left unmatched. Germline lookup yields CDR1 LNHDA and CDR2 SQIVND (reference sequence). The length of the CDR3 is 16 residues. CDR3: CASTVGLAVRTDTQYF. The CDR3 coding sequence is TGTGCCAGTACCGTGGGGCTAGCGGTGCGCACAGATACGCAGTATTTT.

CDR3 protein: CSGTYREPTQFF. Written as DNA, the CDR3 is TGCAGCGGAACGTACAGGGAACCTACTCAGTTCTTC. The chain links TRBV29-1 to TRBJ2-1; D may be TRBD1 (6 bases). CDR1 SQVTM and CDR2 ANQGSEA come from the germline V gene. This CDR3 is built from 12 residues. V shed 7 bases and J shed 13 bases, with 20 bases lying between them.

The rearrangement joins TRBV11-2 to TRBJ1-2; D not certain. Germline-derived CDR1 and CDR2 are SGHAT and FQNNGV. Trimming cost V 1 base and J 2 bases, with 11 bases left between them. The CDR3 has 15 residues. CDR3 DNA sequence: TGTGCCAGCAGCTTAGTAGCCGGATCCAACTATGGCTACACCTTC. It codes for CASSLVAGSNYGYTF. Drawing the rest from reference TRBV11-2 and TRBJ1-2, the complete variable domain is EAGVAQSPRYKIIEKRQSVAFWCNPISGHATLYWYQQILGQGPKLLIQFQNNGVVDDSQLPKDRFSAERLKGVDSTLKIQPAKLEDSAVYLCASSLVAGSNYGYTFGSGTRLTVV.

The J gene is TRBJ1-1, the V gene TRBV30; 9 nucleotides agree with TRBD1. CDR1 is GTSNPN and CDR2 is SVGIG in the germline V gene (reference sequence). The junction had 1 base not matched to a gene; V was cut back by 3 bases and J by 8 bases. This CDR3 is built from 11 residues. The CDR3 DNA reads as TGTGCCTGGAGGGACAGGGGAGAAGCTTTCTTT. It codes for CAWRDRGEAFF.

The chain joins TRBV4-3 to TRBJ2-2; D unclear. Germline CDR1 reads LGHNA; CDR2 reads YSLEER. The CDR3 contains 13 residues. With 1 base removed from V and 6 bases from J, the gap between germline ends came to 6 bases. The DNA for the CDR3 is TGCGCCAGCAGCCAAGCAGAAGCCGGGGAGCTGTTTTTT. This codes for CASSQAEAGELFF.

V and J are TRBV30 and TRBJ1-1; D is uncertain. CDR1 is GTSNPN and CDR2 is SVGIG in the germline V gene (reference sequence). This CDR3 has 10 amino acids. V was trimmed by 6 bases and J by 8 bases, leaving 10 bases between them. Here the CDR3 DNA reads TGTGCCTGTTTGGGCGGGGAAGCTTTCTTT. Its protein product is CACLGGEAFF.

This clone has a handful of counts. This chain uses TRBV4-3 with TRBJ2-1; D may be TRBD2 (5 bases). V was cut by 1 base and J by 2 bases, with 9 bases left in between. Germline V gene sequence: CDR1 LGHNA, CDR2 YSLEER. The CDR3 extends over 15 amino acids. Here the CDR3 DNA reads TGCGCCAGCAGCCAAGGAGGGCTACCCTACAATGAGCAGTTCTTC. Protein sequence: CASSQGGLPYNEQFF.

This CDR3 is CASTGTGAAPLHF. In DNA form, the CDR3 reads TGTGCCAGCACCGGGACAGGGGCTGCACCCCTCCACTTT. V usage is TRBV27 and J usage is TRBJ1-6, with 10 bases fitting TRBD1. The CDR3 has 13 residues. The trim removed 7 bases at V and 11 bases at J, leaving 5 bases unmatched. CDR1 and CDR2 from the germline V gene are MNHEY and SMNVEV (reference sequence).

V is TRBV30 and J is TRBJ2-1, with a tentative D call TRBD1 (6 bases). The germline CDR1 and CDR2 sequences are GTSNPN and SVGIG (reference sequence). Deletions cut 5 bases from V and 0 bases from J, with 14 bases between. This CDR3 is built from 15 residues. The CDR3 reads CAWVTDRISYNEQFF. In DNA form, the CDR3 reads TGTGCCTGGGTGACTGACAGGATCTCCTACAATGAGCAGTTCTTC. The complete variable domain, with remaining parts taken from reference TRBV30 and TRBJ2-1, reads SQTIHQWPATLVQPVGSPLSLECTVEGTSNPNLYWYRQAAGRGLQLLFYSVGIGQISSEVPQNLSASRPQDRQFILSSKKLLLSDSGFYLCAWVTDRISYNEQFFGPGTRLTVL.

The chain uses TRBV6-5 and TRBJ2-3; no clear D gene. V shed 6 bases and J shed 0 bases, with 13 bases lying between them. The CDR3 has 15 amino acids. Germline CDR1 and CDR2: MNHEY and SVGAGI. CDR3 loop: CASRLKSASTDTQYF. In DNA form, the CDR3 reads TGTGCCAGCAGGCTCAAGTCCGCTAGCACAGATACGCAGTATTTT.

This clone has at least ten counts. The CDR3 nucleotides are TGTGCCAGCAGTGTGGGGTCAGGCAATCAGCCCCAGCATTTT. It is translated as CASSVGSGNQPQHF. The rearrangement uses TRBV2 and TRBJ1-5; D gene uncertain. Germline V gene lookup returns CDR1 SNHLY and CDR2 FYNNEI. The V end was cut by 4 bases, the J end by 2 bases, with 9 bases between. The length of the CDR3 is 14 residues.

This clone was recorded at least ten times. V is TRBV7-2 and J is TRBJ1-1; D ambiguous. Trimming removed 3 bases at V and 2 bases at J, with 13 bases between. CDR3 length equals 15 residues. Germline V lookup: CDR1 SGHTA, CDR2 FQGNSA. The CDR3 sequence: CASSFLRPGNTEAFF. As DNA, the CDR3 is TGTGCCAGCAGCTTTCTCCGGCCGGGAAACACTGAAGCTTTCTTT.

The chain carries TRBV18 and TRBJ1-1; 7 bases align to TRBD1. The germline V gene has CDR1 KGHSH and CDR2 LQKENI. The CDR3 is 13 amino acids. V was clipped by 6 bases and J by 3 bases; unmatched bases: 4. CDR3 region: CASSRGLDTEAFF. For the CDR3, the DNA is TGTGCCAGCTCTAGGGGGCTGGACACTGAAGCTTTCTTT.

The CDR3 nucleotides read TGTGCCAGCAGTGAGCAACAGGGAATCGGGTACGAGCAGTACTTC. Protein sequence: CASSEQQGIGYEQYF. The chain is built from TRBV7-2 and TRBJ2-7, with a tentative D call TRBD1 (6 bases). In germline, CDR1 is SGHTA, CDR2 FQGNSA. The CDR3 covers 15 residues. V lost 6 bases and J lost 4, with 19 bases in between.

The V call is TRBV11-2, the J call TRBJ2-7; 9 bases agree with TRBD1. CDR1 is SGHAT and CDR2 is FQNNGV in the germline V gene. V shed 6 bases, J shed 4 bases, and the junction held 10 bases outside the gene matches. The CDR3 consists of 15 residues. The CDR3 protein is CASRRSGTGRYEQYF. CDR3 bases: TGTGCCAGCAGGCGATCCGGGACAGGGAGGTACGAGCAGTACTTC.

As regards this clone: Other DNA sequences in the same sample also yield this CDR3. DNA of the CDR3: TGCGCCAGCAGCCCAGACAGCTATAGCAATCAGCCCCAGCATTTT. It translates to CASSPDSYSNQPQHF. This chain joins TRBV5-1 and TRBJ1-5, with D possibly being TRBD1 (5 bases). The V gene lost 4 bases and the J gene lost 0 bases, with 11 bases spanning the gap. This CDR3 is 15 amino acids long. Germline V CDR1 and CDR2: SGHRS, YFSETQ.

In its sample, this clone was seen a few times. The chain combines TRBV5-1 with TRBJ2-3; D may be TRBD2 (6 bases). This CDR3 has 13 residues. Germline assignment: CDR1 SGHRS and CDR2 YFSETQ. The V gene lost 5 bases and the J gene lost 0 bases, with 7 bases spanning the gap. Written as DNA, the CDR3 is TGCGCCAGCAGTGGGACTAGCACAGATACGCAGTATTTT. Its protein product is CASSGTSTDTQYF.

The rearrangement uses TRBV18 and TRBJ1-4; 7 bases map to TRBD1. J lost 3 bases, V lost 6 bases, and 4 bases had no gene match. There are 14 residues in the CDR3. CDR1 is KGHSH and CDR2 is LQKENI in the germline V gene. The CDR3 sequence: CASSPGGANEKLFF. The CDR3 nucleotides are TGTGCCAGCTCTCCAGGGGGAGCTAATGAAAAACTGTTTTTT.

This clone was counted a single time. The chain recombines TRBV4-2 with TRBJ2-2; D remains unclear. The CDR3 runs 13 residues. Germline V gene lookup returns CDR1 LGHNA and CDR2 YNFKEQ. Trimming pared 0 bases from V and 9 bases from J, leaving 8 bases between. CDR3 region: CASSQDESRELFF. The DNA of the CDR3 is TGTGCCAGCAGCCAAGATGAAAGCAGGGAGCTGTTTTTT.

This chain connects TRBV7-9 to TRBJ2-6, with D unclear. With 8 bases removed from V and 1 base from J, the gap between germline ends came to 0 bases. The CDR3 is 11 amino acids. In germline, CDR1 is SEHNR, CDR2 FQNEAQ (reference sequence). The CDR3 loop reads CASSGANVLTF. The CDR3 nucleotides are TGTGCCAGCTCTGGGGCCAACGTCCTGACTTTC.

The CDR3 region is CATVGGYTF. The CDR3 DNA is TGTGCCACTGTCGGTGGCTACACCTTC. The chain carries TRBV6-1 and TRBJ1-2; no clear D. Trimming stripped 10 bases from V and 7 bases from J, with 7 bases between. Per the germline V gene, CDR1 is MNHNS and CDR2 is SASEGT. The CDR3 contains 9 residues.

The CDR3: CASSQESSGGYTF. The CDR3 nucleotides are TGCGCCAGCAGCCAAGAGTCCTCTGGGGGCTACACCTTC. V and J are TRBV4-3 and TRBJ1-2; no reliable D call. This CDR3 is 13 amino acids long. Per germline, CDR1 LGHNA and CDR2 YSLEER. V shed 0 bases and J shed 8 bases, with 10 bases lying between them.

The count of this clone is one. The J gene is TRBJ1-1, the V gene TRBV23-1, with unresolved D. TRBV23-1 is an ORF; its function is uncertain. This CDR3 has 11 amino acids. V lost 3 bases to trimming and J lost 6 bases, with 5 bases between them. CDR3 loop: CASSHGAEAFF. DNA of the CDR3: TGCGCCAGCAGTCACGGGGCTGAAGCTTTCTTT.

Only a few counts were recorded for this clone. This chain connects TRBV5-1 to TRBJ2-2; D remains unclear. Trimming left V 4 bases short and J 3 bases short, with 10 bases between. The CDR3 length is 14 residues. Germline V gene data show CDR1 as SGHRS and CDR2 as YFSETQ. The CDR3 loop reads CASSRLEDTGELFF. The DNA for the CDR3 is TGCGCCAGCAGCAGGCTCGAAGACACCGGGGAGCTGTTTTTT.

This clone was seen once. The chain joins TRBV19 to TRBJ2-2, with D hard to call. The CDR3 sequence is 13 residues long. Between the trimmed V and J ends, which lost 6 bases and 4 bases, there was a span of 9 bases. Germline V CDR1 and CDR2: LNHDA, SQIVND (reference sequence). The CDR3 here is CASREKGTGELFF. The DNA for the CDR3 is TGTGCCAGTAGGGAGAAGGGCACCGGGGAGCTGTTTTTT. The full variable domain, completed using reference TRBV19 and TRBJ2-2, is DGGITQSPKYLFRKEGQNVTLSCEQNLNHDAMYWYRQDPGQGLRLIYYSQIVNDFQKGDIAEGYSVSREKKESFPLTVTSAQKNPTAFYLCASREKGTGELFFGEGSRLTVL.

This chain connects TRBV7-9 to TRBJ1-1; possible D gene TRBD1, 6 bases. Per germline, CDR1 SEHNR and CDR2 FQNEAQ (reference sequence). This CDR3 has 13 residues. Trimming cost V 5 bases and J 6 bases, with 13 bases left between them. As DNA, the CDR3 is TGTGCCAGCAGCACCACAGGGTTCTCTGAAGCTTTCTTT. It encodes CASSTTGFSEAFF.

The chain is built from TRBV4-3 and TRBJ2-2; 7 bases are shared with TRBD2. Per the germline V gene, CDR1 is LGHNA and CDR2 is YSLEER. The CDR3 sequence is 16 residues long. The V gene end was trimmed by 4 bases and the J gene end by 4 bases; junction bases not matched to a gene: 9. In DNA form, the CDR3 reads TGCGCCAGCAGCCGAGGTACGGGGGGAAGCACCGGGGAGCTGTTTTTT. It is translated as CASSRGTGGSTGELFF.

The J gene is TRBJ2-7, the V gene TRBV27, with 11 bases lining up with TRBD1. Trimming cost V 7 bases and J 4 bases; bases outside gene matches: 9. This CDR3 is built from 15 residues. Germline loops: CDR1 MNHEY, CDR2 SMNVEV (reference sequence). The chain's CDR3 is CASKTWGQGEYEQYF. The CDR3 region has the DNA TGTGCCAGCAAGACCTGGGGACAGGGGGAATACGAGCAGTACTTC.

This chain's CDR3 is CASTTQGVNNSPLHF. As DNA, the CDR3 is TGTGCCAGCACCACACAGGGGGTGAATAATTCACCCCTCCACTTT. The rearrangement joins TRBV27 to TRBJ1-6, with 8 bases lining up with TRBD1. CDR1 and CDR2 from the germline V gene are MNHEY and SMNVEV (reference sequence). Trimming at V came to 7 bases and at J to 5 bases, leaving 7 bases not matched to a gene. The CDR3 totals 15 residues.

Only one count was recorded for this clone. The rearrangement joins TRBV27 to TRBJ1-1; 8 positions match TRBD1. Germline lookup yields CDR1 MNHEY and CDR2 SMNVEV (reference sequence). Losses at the gene ends were 9 bases for V and 4 bases for J; bases not matched to a gene: 4. The CDR3 loop spans 12 amino acids. CDR3 in DNA: TGTGCCAGTACGGACAGGGCCACTGAAGCTTTCTTT. Its protein is CASTDRATEAFF.